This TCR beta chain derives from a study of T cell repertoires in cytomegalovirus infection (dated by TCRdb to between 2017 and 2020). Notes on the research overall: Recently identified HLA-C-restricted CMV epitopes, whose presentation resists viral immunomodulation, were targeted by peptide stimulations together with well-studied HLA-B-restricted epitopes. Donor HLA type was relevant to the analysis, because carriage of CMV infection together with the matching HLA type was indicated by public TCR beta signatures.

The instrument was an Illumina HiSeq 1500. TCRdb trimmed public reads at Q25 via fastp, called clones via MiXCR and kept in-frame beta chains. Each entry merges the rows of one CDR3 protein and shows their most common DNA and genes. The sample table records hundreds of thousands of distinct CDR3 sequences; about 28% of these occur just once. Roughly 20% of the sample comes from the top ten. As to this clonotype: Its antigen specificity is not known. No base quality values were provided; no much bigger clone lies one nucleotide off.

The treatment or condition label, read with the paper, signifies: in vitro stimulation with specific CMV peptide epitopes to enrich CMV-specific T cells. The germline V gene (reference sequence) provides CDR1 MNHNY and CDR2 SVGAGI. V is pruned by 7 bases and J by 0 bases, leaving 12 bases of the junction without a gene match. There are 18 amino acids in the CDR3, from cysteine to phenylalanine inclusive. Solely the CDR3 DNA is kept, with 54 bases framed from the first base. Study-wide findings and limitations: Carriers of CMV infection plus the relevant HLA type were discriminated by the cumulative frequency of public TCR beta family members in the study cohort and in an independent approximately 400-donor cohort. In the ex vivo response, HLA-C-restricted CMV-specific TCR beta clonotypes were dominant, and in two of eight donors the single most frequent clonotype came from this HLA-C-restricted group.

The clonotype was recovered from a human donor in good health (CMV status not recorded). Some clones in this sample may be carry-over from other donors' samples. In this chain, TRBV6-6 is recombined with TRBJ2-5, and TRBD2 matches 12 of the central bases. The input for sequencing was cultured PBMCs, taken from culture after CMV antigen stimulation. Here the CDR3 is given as CASIPRRTSGAYQETQYF. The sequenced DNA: TGTGCCAGCATCCCCCGAAGGACTAGCGGGGCGTACCAAGAGACCCAGTACTTC.